This T cell receptor beta chain was retrieved from a study of blood T cell repertoires in COVID-19. Overall study context: The origin of the acute and convalescent COVID-19 samples was the United States, Italy and Spain. T cells, B-cell-depleted T cells, or PBMCs supplied cDNA or gDNA.

Cohorts were determined from participant-reported clinical history. This clone was recorded a few times. Profiling relied on immunoSEQ multiplex PCR, and the TCRdb table lists in-frame clones only, not all of them. Among about 400,000 clones listed, about 90% were seen once. CDR1 is MNHEY, CDR2 SMNVEV, per germline (reference sequence). The CDR3 covers 15 residues. Trimming cost V 5 bases and J 4 bases, with 17 bases left between them. The rearrangement joins TRBV27 to TRBJ2-5, with D tentatively TRBD2 (6 bases). Sequencing was performed on PBMCs or T cells enriched from blood (not recorded which). The clonotype originates from a woman aged 25 to 39 who had recovered from COVID-19. The CDR3 sequence is CASSPLAVRIETQYF. CDR3 DNA: TGTGCCAGCAGTCCATTAGCGGTGAGGATAGAGACCCAGTACTTC.